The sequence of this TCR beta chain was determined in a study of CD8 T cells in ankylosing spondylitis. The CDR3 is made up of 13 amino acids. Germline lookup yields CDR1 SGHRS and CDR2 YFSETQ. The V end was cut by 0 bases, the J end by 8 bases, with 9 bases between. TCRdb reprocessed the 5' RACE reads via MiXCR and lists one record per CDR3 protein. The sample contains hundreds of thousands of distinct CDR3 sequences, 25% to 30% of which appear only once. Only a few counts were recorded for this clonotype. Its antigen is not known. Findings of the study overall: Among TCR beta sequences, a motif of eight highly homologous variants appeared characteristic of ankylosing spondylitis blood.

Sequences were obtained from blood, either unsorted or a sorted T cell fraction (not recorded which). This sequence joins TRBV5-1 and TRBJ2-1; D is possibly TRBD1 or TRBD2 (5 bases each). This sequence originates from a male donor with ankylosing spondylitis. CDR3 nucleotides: TGCGCCAGCAGCTTGGACGGGACCGATGAGCAGTTCTTC. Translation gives CASSLDGTDEQFF.